Many counts were recorded for the clone carrying this T cell receptor beta chain. TCRdb reassembled clones from the PCR reads with MiXCR. The repertoire consists of about 19,000 clones, with roughly 17% occurring once and the leading ten covering around 20%. These data come from a study of metastatic and nonmetastatic thyroid tumors. Until they underwent thyroid surgery, no patient had received any treatment. Trimming pared 6 bases from V and 1 base from J, leaving 12 bases between. Germline-derived CDR1 and CDR2 are MGHDK and SYGVNS. This CDR3 region has 14 residues. The TCR sequence derives from a male donor with papillary thyroid cancer or a benign thyroid nodule (not recorded which). Some clones in this sample may be carry-over from other donors' samples. Material: blood. The genes are TRBV25-1 and TRBJ1-1, with D perhaps TRBD1 (5 bases). The CDR3 sequence is CASSAGTENTEAFF. CDR3 bases: TGTGCCAGCAGCGCAGGGACGGAGAACACTGAAGCTTTCTTT. Variable domain in full (rest from reference TRBV25-1 and TRBJ1-1): EADIYQTPRYLVIGTGKKITLECSQTMGHDKMYWYQQDPGMELHLIHYSYGVNSTEKGDLSSESTVSRIRTEHFPLTLESARPSHTSQYLCASSAGTENTEAFFGQGTRLTVV.